These 30 T cell receptor beta chains originate from one sample sequenced in a study of blood T cell repertoires in COVID-19. Sequencing used immunoSEQ multiplex PCR; TCRdb keeps in-frame clones, though not all of them. Among some 210,000 clones listed, roughly 90% were seen once. Material: peripheral blood. Source of these receptors: a woman aged 40 to 50 who had recovered from COVID-19.

V usage is TRBV7-2 and J usage is TRBJ2-1, with TRBD1 as a possible D gene (5 bases). The V end was cut by 8 bases, the J end by 5 bases, with 10 bases between. The CDR3 is 12 amino acids. Germline V gene sequence: CDR1 SGHTA, CDR2 FQGNSA. The CDR3 DNA follows: TGTGCCAGCCCTACAGGAAACAATGAGCAGTTCTTC. This gives the protein CASPTGNNEQFF. Supplemented by reference TRBV7-2 and TRBJ2-1, the full variable domain reads GAGVSQSPSNKVTEKGKDVELRCDPISGHTALYWYRQSLGQGLEFLIYFQGNSAPDKSGLPSDRFSAERTGGSVSTLTIQRTQQEDSAVYLCASPTGNNEQFFGPGTRLTVL.

The gene calls are TRBV6-1 and TRBJ2-7; 10 bases fit TRBD2. The CDR3 covers 15 residues. Germline V gene sequence: CDR1 MNHNS, CDR2 SASEGT. Trimming took 3 bases from V and 2 from J; bases not matched to a gene: 4. The CDR3 sequence is CASSEASGRPYEQYF. The CDR3 bases are TGTGCCAGCAGTGAGGCTAGCGGGAGACCCTACGAGCAGTACTTC.

J is TRBJ2-7 and V is TRBV15; 7 bases line up with TRBD1. Germline V gene data show CDR1 as LNHNV and CDR2 as YYDKDF (reference sequence). This CDR3 contains 15 residues. Unmatched junction bases numbered 6, after V lost 0 bases and J lost 4 bases. The CDR3 DNA reads TGTGCCACCAGCAGAGATCTGACAGGGTGGTACGAGCAGTACTTC. Its protein is CATSRDLTGWYEQYF.

The rearrangement joins TRBV24-1 to TRBJ2-1; the match to TRBD2 covers 11 bases. V was clipped by 5 bases and J by 3 bases; unmatched bases: 8. CDR3 length: 17 residues. Per the germline V gene, CDR1 is KGHDR and CDR2 is SFDVKD. The CDR3 spells CATSATSGKGGYNEQFF. CDR3 DNA sequence: TGTGCCACCAGTGCGACTAGCGGGAAAGGGGGCTACAATGAGCAGTTCTTC.

The chain employs TRBV3-1 (or the pseudogene TRBV3-2) and TRBJ1-2; D not resolved. CDR3 length: 13 residues. Trimming shortened V by 1 base and J by 8 bases, and 11 bases separated the two germline ends. Germline CDR1 reads LGHDT; CDR2 reads YNNKEL (reference sequence). DNA for the CDR3: TGTGCCAGCAGCCAAGGAAGGGTAGCGGGCTACACCTTC. It yields the protein CASSQGRVAGYTF.

Concerning this clone: The junction shows a germline mismatch at one end, possibly a read error. The J gene is TRBJ2-3, the V gene TRBV6-1; D remains unclear. The CDR3 extends over 10 amino acids. Germline CDR1 is MNHNS and CDR2 is SASEGT. CDR3 sequence: CASSEYVANF. The CDR3 DNA sequence: TGTGCCAGCAGTGAATACGTGGCCAATTTT.

The chain employs TRBV11-2 and TRBJ2-7, with a tentative D call TRBD1 (6 bases). CDR1 and CDR2 (germline): SGHAT, FQNNGV. The CDR3 covers 14 residues. V was pared by 0 bases and J by 3 bases, with 9 bases between. For the CDR3, the DNA is TGTGCCAGCAGCTTAGATACAGGGTACTACGAGCAGTACTTC. Amino acids: CASSLDTGYYEQYF.

V is TRBV30 and J is TRBJ2-7; 8 bases are a match to TRBD2. The germline V gene has CDR1 GTSNPN and CDR2 SVGIG (reference sequence). V dropped 5 bases and J dropped 5; count of bases not matched to a gene: 5. The CDR3 consists of 12 residues. The CDR3: CAWGSGSHEQYF. The CDR3 nucleotides are TGTGCCTGGGGGAGCGGGAGCCACGAGCAGTACTTC. The variable domain in full, with the rest retrieved from reference TRBV30 and TRBJ2-7, is SQTIHQWPATLVQPVGSPLSLECTVEGTSNPNLYWYRQAAGRGLQLLFYSVGIGQISSEVPQNLSASRPQDRQFILSSKKLLLSDSGFYLCAWGSGSHEQYFGPGTRLTVT.

The chain employs TRBV3-1 (or the pseudogene TRBV3-2) and TRBJ2-7; no reliable D call. Germline V CDR1 and CDR2: LGHDT, YNNKEL (reference sequence). Trimming cost V 1 base and J 5 bases, with 6 bases left between them. The CDR3 contains 12 residues. The DNA of the CDR3 is TGTGCCAGCAGCCAAGTACACCACGAGCAGTACTTC. This sequence encodes CASSQVHHEQYF.

This chain links TRBV7-2 with TRBJ1-5, with 8 bases aligning to TRBD1. The CDR3 extends over 17 amino acids. J lost 2 bases, V lost 2 bases, and 8 bases had no gene match. Per the germline V gene, CDR1 is SGHTA and CDR2 is FQGNSA. CDR3 nucleotide sequence: TGTGCCAGCAGCTTAATCGGGCAGGGGGCGGGCAATCAGCCCCAGCATTTT. Protein product: CASSLIGQGAGNQPQHF.

The chain uses TRBV18 and TRBJ2-1; 12 bases map to TRBD2. Germline CDR1 and CDR2: KGHSH and LQKENI. The J segment lost 8 bases and the V segment lost 1 base, leaving 9 bases of the junction unmatched. This CDR3 contains 17 residues. CDR3 sequence (DNA): TGTGCCAGCTCACCACAGACTAGCGGGAGACCTGGAGATGAGCAGTTCTTC. Protein sequence: CASSPQTSGRPGDEQFF.

The gene calls are TRBV28 and TRBJ1-2; 12 positions match TRBD1. Germline assignment: CDR1 MDHEN and CDR2 SYDVKM. The CDR3 is 15 residues long. V trimming: 3 bases; J trimming: 11 bases; junction bases outside the gene matches: 10. CDR3 nucleotides: TGTGCCAGCAGTTTTATTTTGGGGACAGGGGGCGTTTACACCTTC. Translating it yields CASSFILGTGGVYTF.

The chain links TRBV7-9 to TRBJ2-3; TRBD2 matches 11 bases. Looked up from germline, CDR1 is SEHNR and CDR2 is FQNEAQ (reference sequence). The CDR3 length is 16 residues. Trimming at V came to 5 bases and at J to 8 bases, leaving 12 bases not matched to a gene. CDR3 nucleotides: TGTGCCAGCAGCCACCCTAGCGGGGGGCTTCGGGGTACGCAGTATTTT. Amino acids: CASSHPSGGLRGTQYF.

V is TRBV19 and J is TRBJ1-1, with 8 positions matching TRBD1. In germline, CDR1 is LNHDA, CDR2 SQIVND (reference sequence). The CDR3 sequence is 15 residues long. With 5 bases clipped from V and 1 base from J, the junction kept 6 bases outside the gene matches. CDR3 amino acids: CASSHRGSGNTEAFF. The CDR3 coding sequence is TGTGCCAGTAGTCACAGGGGGTCGGGGAACACTGAAGCTTTCTTT. The full variable domain, completed using reference TRBV19 and TRBJ1-1, is DGGITQSPKYLFRKEGQNVTLSCEQNLNHDAMYWYRQDPGQGLRLIYYSQIVNDFQKGDIAEGYSVSREKKESFPLTVTSAQKNPTAFYLCASSHRGSGNTEAFFGQGTRLTVV.

The J gene is TRBJ1-5, the V gene TRBV19, with D possibly TRBD1 on 6 matching bases. V lost 5 bases to trimming and J lost 5 bases, with 13 bases between them. CDR1 LNHDA and CDR2 SQIVND come from the germline V gene (reference sequence). The CDR3 contains 14 residues. The CDR3 spells CASSDGTLYQPQHF. The CDR3 DNA sequence: TGTGCCAGTAGTGATGGGACACTTTATCAGCCCCAGCATTTT.

A single count supports this clone. The gene calls are TRBV15 and TRBJ1-2; TRBD1 is a possible D gene (5 bases). Germline CDR1 LNHNV, CDR2 YYDKDF (reference sequence). V lost 0 bases to trimming and J lost 4 bases, with 9 bases between them. This CDR3 region has 14 residues. The CDR3 reads CATSRDRGSYGYTF. Written as DNA, the CDR3 is TGTGCCACCAGCAGAGATAGGGGATCCTATGGCTACACCTTC. The whole variable domain, remainder taken from reference TRBV15 and TRBJ1-2, is DAMVIQNPRYQVTQFGKPVTLSCSQTLNHNVMYWYQQKSSQAPKLLFHYYDKDFNNEADTPDNFQSRRPNTSFCFLDIRSPGLGDTAMYLCATSRDRGSYGYTFGSGTRLTVV.

In its sample, this clone was seen once. CDR3 protein: CASSEFGGGNSPLHF. Here the CDR3 DNA reads TGTGCCAGCAGTGAATTCGGGGGTGGGAATTCACCCCTCCACTTT. The chain uses TRBV2 and TRBJ1-6; possibly TRBD1 for D (5 bases). Germline CDR1 reads SNHLY; CDR2 reads FYNNEI. The V end was cut by 2 bases, the J end by 7 bases, with 12 bases between. The CDR3 loop spans 15 amino acids.

This clone was seen repeatedly, ten times or more. The chain carries TRBV30 and TRBJ2-7, with D perhaps matching TRBD1 (5 bases). The CDR3 is 15 residues long. CDR1 is GTSNPN, CDR2 SVGIG, per germline (reference sequence). V was pared by 3 bases and J by 1 base, with 16 bases between. The CDR3 is CAWRVGPGQSYEQYF. CDR3 DNA sequence: TGTGCCTGGAGGGTGGGGCCAGGACAATCCTACGAGCAGTACTTC.

V is TRBV4-2 and J is TRBJ2-6; TRBD1 agrees at 9 bases. The CDR3 covers 19 residues. In germline, CDR1 is LGHNA, CDR2 YNFKEQ. Losses at the gene ends were 3 bases for V and 1 base for J; bases not matched to a gene: 10. This CDR3 is CASSHEGGTGWSGANVLTF. CDR3 coding DNA: TGTGCCAGCAGCCACGAGGGAGGGACAGGGTGGTCTGGGGCCAACGTCCTGACTTTC.

With respect to this clone: This specimen includes other DNA sequences encoding the same CDR3. V and J are TRBV19 and TRBJ2-7; TRBD1 matches 9 bases. From germline, CDR1 is LNHDA and CDR2 SQIVND (reference sequence). The length of the CDR3 is 15 residues. Trimming at V came to 3 bases and at J to 0 bases, leaving 3 bases not matched to a gene. The CDR3 loop reads CASSIPGQGSYEQYF. The CDR3 DNA follows: TGTGCCAGTAGTATTCCGGGACAGGGCTCCTACGAGCAGTACTTC. Full variable domain (remainder filled in from reference TRBV19 and TRBJ2-7): DGGITQSPKYLFRKEGQNVTLSCEQNLNHDAMYWYRQDPGQGLRLIYYSQIVNDFQKGDIAEGYSVSREKKESFPLTVTSAQKNPTAFYLCASSIPGQGSYEQYFGPGTRLTVT.

CDR3 region: CATSSLGGSYEQYF. CDR3 sequence (DNA): TGTGCCACCAGCTCCCTCGGCGGGAGTTACGAGCAGTACTTC. The V gene is TRBV15, the J gene TRBJ2-7, with 7 bases matching TRBD2. The V segment lost 5 bases and the J segment 4 bases; nucleotides outside the gene matches: 8. In germline, CDR1 is LNHNV, CDR2 YYDKDF (reference sequence). The CDR3 totals 14 residues.

CDR3 in DNA: TGTGCCAGCAGTGGCGGGACAGACTACGAGCAGTACTTC. This sequence encodes CASSGGTDYEQYF. V gene TRBV2 combines with J gene TRBJ2-7, with D possibly TRBD1 on 7 matching bases. Germline V gene lookup returns CDR1 SNHLY and CDR2 FYNNEI. Trimming cost V 4 bases and J 3 bases, with 10 bases left between them. CDR3 size: 13 residues. The complete variable domain, with remaining parts taken from reference TRBV2 and TRBJ2-7, reads EPEVTQTPSHQVTQMGQEVILRCVPISNHLYFYWYRQILGQKVEFLVSFYNNEISEKSEIFDDQFSVERPDGSNFTLKIRSTKLEDSAMYFCASSGGTDYEQYFGPGTRLTVT.

The DNA for the CDR3 is TGTGGGGCGGGGGACTACGAGCAGTACTTC. Translation: CGAGDYEQYF. The gene calls are TRBV6-6 and TRBJ2-7, with TRBD2 matching 7 bases. The germline V gene has CDR1 MNHNY and CDR2 SVGAGI (reference sequence). This CDR3 spans 10 amino acids.

The chain has TRBV10-3 and TRBJ1-1; no firm D call. The V end lost 2 bases, the J end lost 4 bases, and 5 bases lay between the germline ends. The CDR3 loop spans 12 amino acids. The germline gives CDR1 ENHRY, CDR2 SYGVKD. The CDR3 here is CAISEGGTEAFF. CDR3 sequence (DNA): TGTGCCATCAGTGAGGGAGGCACTGAAGCTTTCTTT.

This clone showed up just once. V gene TRBV7-3 combines with J gene TRBJ2-1; D is unclear. CDR1 SGHTA and CDR2 FQGTGA come from the germline V gene. The CDR3 runs to 11 residues. Deletions cut 5 bases from V and 8 bases from J, with 7 bases between. The CDR3 loop reads CASSISDEQFF. As DNA, the CDR3 is TGTGCCAGCAGCATATCAGATGAGCAGTTCTTC.

The chain joins TRBV2 to TRBJ2-3; 12 bases match TRBD2. Per germline, CDR1 SNHLY and CDR2 FYNNEI. Trimming cost V 8 bases and J 4 bases; bases outside gene matches: 1. This CDR3 is built from 13 residues. DNA of the CDR3: TGTGCCAGCGGACTAGCGGGATCAGATACGCAGTATTTT. Amino acid sequence: CASGLAGSDTQYF.

This chain uses TRBV10-2 with TRBJ2-3; D gene uncertain. Per the germline V gene, CDR1 is WSHSY and CDR2 is SAAADI. V was trimmed by 3 bases and J by 1 base, leaving 11 bases between them. The CDR3 sequence is 15 residues long. The CDR3 sequence: CASSDSPIRTDTQYF. The CDR3 bases are TGCGCCAGCAGTGATAGCCCAATCCGCACAGATACGCAGTATTTT.

The genes are TRBV18 and TRBJ2-1, with 12 bases matching TRBD2. This CDR3 is 17 amino acids long. J lost 6 bases, V lost 2 bases, and 8 bases had no gene match. Germline V gives CDR1 KGHSH, CDR2 LQKENI. The CDR3 loop reads CASSPIVTSGSLNEQFF. CDR3 DNA: TGTGCCAGCTCACCAATTGTGACTAGCGGGAGCCTCAATGAGCAGTTCTTC.

V gene TRBV6-5 combines with J gene TRBJ2-7; D possibly corresponds to TRBD2 (5 bases). CDR3 size: 15 residues. Between the trimmed V and J ends, which lost 2 bases and 4 bases, there was a span of 15 bases. The germline V gene encodes CDR1 MNHEY and CDR2 SVGAGI. CDR3 sequence reads: CASSYSFSGPYEQYF. In nucleotides, the CDR3 is TGTGCCAGCAGTTACAGCTTCAGCGGACCATACGAGCAGTACTTC.

The chain carries TRBV7-9 and TRBJ2-7; 7 nucleotides line up with TRBD2. This CDR3 region has 15 residues. The V gene end was trimmed by 5 bases and the J gene end by 6 bases; junction bases not matched to a gene: 13. In germline, CDR1 is SEHNR, CDR2 FQNEAQ (reference sequence). The CDR3 region has the DNA TGTGCCAGCAGCATTGCTAGCGGTTTAAAATCCGAGCAGTACTTC. It codes for CASSIASGLKSEQYF.